This T cell receptor beta chain was identified in a study of T cell repertoires in cytomegalovirus infection. Across the study: CMV infection plus the matching HLA type was flagged by public TCR beta signatures.

This clonotype was recorded a few times. Its matching antigen is unknown. Overall study findings and caveats: Ex vivo responses were dominated by HLA-C-restricted CMV-specific TCR beta clonotypes. Cumulated frequencies of public TCR beta families served to identify carriers of CMV plus the relevant HLA.

In TCRdb, the reads were re-called with MiXCR into one record per CDR3 protein. The sample carries under 150,000 distinct CDR3 sequences, about 10% recorded once. The CDR3 contains 11 residues. The V gene lost 6 bases and the J gene lost 4 bases, with 9 bases spanning the gap. Germline CDR1 and CDR2: SQVTM and ANQGSEA. The sequencing sample was made of PBMCs. The TCR was taken from a human donor in good health (CMV status not recorded). Some clones in this sample may be carry-over from other donors' samples. The chain combines TRBV29-1 with TRBJ1-1; D is unclear. The CDR3 protein is CSVPGSTEAFF. The CDR3 nucleotides are TGCAGCGTCCCAGGTAGCACTGAAGCTTTCTTT.